This is a list of T cell receptor beta chains from one sample in a study of blood T cells in healthy people across ages. TCRdb reprocessed the 5' RACE reads via MiXCR and lists one record per CDR3 protein. The sample lists about 810,000 distinct CDR3 sequences, about 36% occurring once. The specimen sequenced was blood. The receptors here all came from a young man in good health. CDR3s include the opening cysteine and the closing phenylalanine or tryptophan. The D gene is left open where the match is weak.

v_call d_call cdr3_aa
TRBV6-6 TRBD2 CASSFSLAGGTDTQYF
TRBV29-1 TRBD1 CSVKDRESYNEQFF
TRBV28 . CASNIVATNEKLFF
TRBV5-6 . CASSLNPINYGYTF
TRBV12-3/TRBV12-4 . CASGTPSYNEQYF
TRBV10-3 TRBD2 CAIRTSGKLSEQFF
TRBV18 TRBD2 CASSPGGGSSYEQYF
TRBV28 TRBD2 CASSSGLAGAQETQYF
TRBV29-1 . CSVRPRVRRNEQFF
TRBV14 . CASSPGLRNNEQFF
TRBV10-3 . CATRSIGGDAYGYTF
TRBV20-1 . CSARAGSNEKLFF